The clone carrying this T cell receptor (beta chain) has just a few counts. As yet, its antigen is unknown. A universal primer site was added by template switching, and unique molecular identifiers were carried by the cDNA. TCRdb re-called the 5' RACE reads with MiXCR, one entry per CDR3 protein. The repertoire has 500,000 or so distinct CDR3 sequences, approximately 15% of them found once; the top ten carry more than 0.5%. Looked up from germline, CDR1 is ENHRY and CDR2 is SYGVKD. The CDR3 is made up of 15 amino acids. Trimming at V came to 6 bases and at J to 0 bases, leaving 4 bases not matched to a gene. This entry belongs to a study of identical twins. The study, taken as a whole, reports: Recombination models fit unrelated individuals' TCR alpha sharing but underestimated twins'. Reduced insertions were recorded for abundant cord blood beta clonotypes, with no such pattern in memory repertoires.

These data also featured in a second study, about yellow fever vaccine responses in identical twins. From that report: Twin vaccine T cell responses reportedly seemed partly convergent, partly personalized.

Sequenced sample: CD4+ T cells sorted from blood. This TCR derives from a woman under 30 in good health. The chain is built from TRBV10-3 and TRBJ2-1; 8 bases align to TRBD1. The CDR3: CAIRDDRGSYNEQFF. As DNA, the CDR3 is TGTGCCATCAGGGATGACAGGGGCTCCTACAATGAGCAGTTCTTC.